A selection of T cell receptor beta chains follows, all from one sample in a study of T cells in Graves' hyperthyroidism and ophthalmopathy. TCRdb called the multiplex PCR reads again in MiXCR, with one record for every CDR3 protein. The sample shows a few hundred thousand distinct CDR3 sequences, around 16% of them seen only once. Material for sequencing was blood. The receptor source for this set is a woman aged 40 to 50 with Graves' ophthalmopathy. Each CDR3 is given with its conserved first and last residue. Each record gives: CDR3 protein, CDR3 DNA, V gene, D gene, CDR3 length, clone size, J gene. A D gene is named only where the DNA matches it firmly. Not every row has a clone size; where given, it reads once, few, many or a size class.

cdr3_aa: CASSSPGQYQPQHF; cdr3_nt: TGTGCCAGCAGCTCCCCGGGACAATATCAGCCCCAGCATTTT; v_call: TRBV7-8; d_call: NA; cdr3_length: 14; clone_size: many; j_call: TRBJ1-5
cdr3_aa: CASSPVGTSYNEQFF; cdr3_nt: TGTGCCAGCAGTCCAGTCGGGACCTCCTACAATGAGCAGTTCTTC; v_call: TRBV7-8; d_call: NA; cdr3_length: 15; clone_size: NA; j_call: TRBJ2-1
cdr3_aa: CASSLGQDSEKLFF; cdr3_nt: TGCGCCAGCAGCTTGGGACAGGACAGCGAAAAACTGTTTTTT; v_call: TRBV5-1; d_call: NA; cdr3_length: 14; clone_size: NA; j_call: TRBJ1-4
cdr3_aa: CASSAGRAYGYTF; cdr3_nt: TGTGCCAGCTCAGCGGGACGCGCCTATGGCTACACCTTC; v_call: TRBV18; d_call: NA; cdr3_length: 13; clone_size: many; j_call: TRBJ1-2
cdr3_aa: CASSIESAEAFF; cdr3_nt: TGTGCCAGTAGTATCGAGAGCGCTGAAGCTTTCTTT; v_call: TRBV19; d_call: NA; cdr3_length: 12; clone_size: few; j_call: TRBJ1-1
cdr3_aa: CASSLKRAQETQYF; cdr3_nt: TGTGCCAGCAGCTTGAAGAGGGCCCAAGAGACCCAGTACTTC; v_call: TRBV5-6; d_call: NA; cdr3_length: 14; clone_size: many; j_call: TRBJ2-5
cdr3_aa: CASSSTGRWRETQYF; cdr3_nt: TGTGCCAGCAGTTCGACCGGGAGGTGGAGGGAGACCCAGTACTTC; v_call: TRBV28; d_call: TRBD2; cdr3_length: 15; clone_size: many; j_call: TRBJ2-5
cdr3_aa: CASSLQGGGDTQYF; cdr3_nt: TGTGCCAGCAGCTTACAGGGGGGAGGTGATACGCAGTATTTT; v_call: TRBV11-3; d_call: NA; cdr3_length: 14; clone_size: many; j_call: TRBJ2-3
cdr3_aa: CAWAPYGGGGGTQYF; cdr3_nt: TGTGCCTGGGCTCCTTACGGGGGGGGAGGGGGTACGCAGTATTTT; v_call: TRBV30; d_call: TRBD2; cdr3_length: 15; clone_size: NA; j_call: TRBJ2-3
cdr3_aa: CASSPRGLRPRPEGGYGYTF; cdr3_nt: TGTGCCAGCAGCCCCCGCGGGTTACGGCCCAGGCCGGAGGGCGGGTATGGCTACACCTTC; v_call: TRBV28; d_call: NA; cdr3_length: 20; clone_size: few; j_call: TRBJ1-2
cdr3_aa: CASSFRTNQPQHF; cdr3_nt: TGTGCCAGCAGCTTTCGGACGAATCAGCCCCAGCATTTT; v_call: TRBV7-2; d_call: NA; cdr3_length: 13; clone_size: NA; j_call: TRBJ1-5
cdr3_aa: CSARGQGVAAFF; cdr3_nt: TGCAGTGCTAGGGGCCAGGGGGTGGCAGCTTTCTTT; v_call: TRBV20-1; d_call: TRBD1; cdr3_length: 12; clone_size: NA; j_call: TRBJ1-1
cdr3_aa: CSAKTTADNEQFF; cdr3_nt: TGCAGTGCTAAGACGACAGCAGACAATGAGCAGTTCTTC; v_call: TRBV20-1; d_call: NA; cdr3_length: 13; clone_size: NA; j_call: TRBJ2-1
cdr3_aa: CASSLGGAGGPKTQYF; cdr3_nt: TGTGCCAGCAGTTTAGGGGGGGCGGGAGGGCCAAAGACCCAGTACTTC; v_call: TRBV28; d_call: TRBD2; cdr3_length: 16; clone_size: few; j_call: TRBJ2-5
cdr3_aa: CASSWGAGYYNEQFF; cdr3_nt: TGTGCCAGCTCCTGGGGGGCGGGCTACTACAATGAGCAGTTCTTC; v_call: TRBV2; d_call: NA; cdr3_length: 15; clone_size: NA; j_call: TRBJ2-1
cdr3_aa: CASQSVPHEQYF; cdr3_nt: TGTGCCAGTCAGTCTGTCCCCCACGAGCAGTACTTC; v_call: TRBV28; d_call: NA; cdr3_length: 12; clone_size: many; j_call: TRBJ2-7
cdr3_aa: CSVPGIGDNEQFF; cdr3_nt: TGCAGTGTCCCGGGCATTGGTGACAATGAGCAGTTCTTC; v_call: TRBV20-1; d_call: NA; cdr3_length: 13; clone_size: many; j_call: TRBJ2-1
cdr3_aa: CASSDGGVTGNTIYF; cdr3_nt: TGTGCCAGCAGTGACGGGGGCGTAACTGGAAACACCATATATTTT; v_call: TRBV6-1; d_call: NA; cdr3_length: 15; clone_size: many; j_call: TRBJ1-3
cdr3_aa: CASSLVSGSNSPLHF; cdr3_nt: TGTGCCAGCAGCTTAGTTTCAGGGTCGAATTCACCCCTCCACTTT; v_call: TRBV7-9; d_call: NA; cdr3_length: 15; clone_size: NA; j_call: TRBJ1-6
cdr3_aa: CASSPSTGGHGYTF; cdr3_nt: TGTGCCAGCAGTCCGTCGACAGGTGGCCATGGCTACACCTTC; v_call: TRBV12-3/TRBV12-4; d_call: NA; cdr3_length: 14; clone_size: many; j_call: TRBJ1-2
cdr3_aa: CSARRGLGNEQFF; cdr3_nt: TGCAGTGCTAGAAGGGGTCTCGGCAATGAGCAGTTCTTC; v_call: TRBV20-1; d_call: NA; cdr3_length: 13; clone_size: many; j_call: TRBJ2-1
cdr3_aa: CALATTDTQYF; cdr3_nt: TGTGCCTTAGCGACAACAGATACGCAGTATTTT; v_call: TRBV30; d_call: NA; cdr3_length: 11; clone_size: many; j_call: TRBJ2-3
cdr3_aa: CSATSSLEAFF; cdr3_nt: TGCAGTGCGACATCGAGTCTTGAAGCTTTCTTT; v_call: TRBV20-1; d_call: NA; cdr3_length: 11; clone_size: NA; j_call: TRBJ1-1
cdr3_aa: CASSPTQTRSNEQFF; cdr3_nt: TGTGCCAGCAGCCCAACGCAAACTAGAAGCAATGAGCAGTTCTTC; v_call: TRBV3-1; d_call: NA; cdr3_length: 15; clone_size: few; j_call: TRBJ2-1
cdr3_aa: CASSPVGVGGANYGYTF; cdr3_nt: TGTGCCAGCAGTCCTGTAGGGGTGGGGGGAGCTAACTATGGCTACACCTTC; v_call: TRBV6-1; d_call: NA; cdr3_length: 17; clone_size: NA; j_call: TRBJ1-2
cdr3_aa: CASSQTPSSYEQYF; cdr3_nt: TGTGCCAGCAGCCAGACACCGAGCTCCTACGAGCAGTACTTC; v_call: TRBV14; d_call: NA; cdr3_length: 14; clone_size: few; j_call: TRBJ2-7
cdr3_aa: CASSSARATTDTQYF; cdr3_nt: TGTGCCAGCAGCTCGGCCCGAGCTACCACAGATACGCAGTATTTT; v_call: TRBV7-2; d_call: NA; cdr3_length: 15; clone_size: many; j_call: TRBJ2-3
cdr3_aa: CASSLSWDNEQFF; cdr3_nt: TGCGCCAGCAGCTTGTCATGGGACAATGAGCAGTTCTTC; v_call: TRBV5-1; d_call: NA; cdr3_length: 13; clone_size: NA; j_call: TRBJ2-1
cdr3_aa: CASSLADLYYGYTF; cdr3_nt: TGTGCCAGCAGCTTAGCGGATCTGTACTATGGCTACACCTTC; v_call: TRBV7-9; d_call: NA; cdr3_length: 14; clone_size: NA; j_call: TRBJ1-2
cdr3_aa: CASSLLPSGGDEQFF; cdr3_nt: TGTGCCAGCAGCTTGCTTCCTAGCGGGGGGGATGAGCAGTTCTTC; v_call: TRBV7-9; d_call: TRBD2; cdr3_length: 15; clone_size: few; j_call: TRBJ2-1
cdr3_aa: CASSWDRGGTDTQYF; cdr3_nt: TGTGCCAGCAGTTGGGACAGGGGAGGAACAGATACGCAGTATTTT; v_call: TRBV2; d_call: TRBD1; cdr3_length: 15; clone_size: NA; j_call: TRBJ2-3
cdr3_aa: CASMRAYVGELFF; cdr3_nt: TGTGCCAGCATGAGGGCCTACGTTGGGGAGCTGTTTTTT; v_call: TRBV2; d_call: NA; cdr3_length: 13; clone_size: many; j_call: TRBJ2-2
cdr3_aa: CASSQLTGVAKNIQYF; cdr3_nt: TGTGCCAGCAGCCAATTGACAGGGGTAGCCAAAAACATTCAGTACTTC; v_call: TRBV3-1; d_call: TRBD1; cdr3_length: 16; clone_size: NA; j_call: TRBJ2-4
cdr3_aa: CAIKAGGPRIDTQYF; cdr3_nt: TGTGCCATTAAAGCGGGGGGGCCTCGGATAGATACGCAGTATTTT; v_call: TRBV10-3; d_call: TRBD2; cdr3_length: 15; clone_size: few; j_call: TRBJ2-3
cdr3_aa: CASRPATGAERNTIYF; cdr3_nt: TGTGCCAGCAGACCCGCAACAGGGGCAGAAAGAAACACCATATATTTT; v_call: TRBV2; d_call: TRBD1; cdr3_length: 16; clone_size: few; j_call: TRBJ1-3
cdr3_aa: CASSERSTAGTQYF; cdr3_nt: TGTGCCAGCAGTGAGAGGTCCACAGCAGGGACCCAGTACTTC; v_call: TRBV2; d_call: NA; cdr3_length: 14; clone_size: many; j_call: TRBJ2-5
cdr3_aa: CASKAGQGNEKLFF; cdr3_nt: TGTGCCAGCAAGGCTGGACAGGGTAATGAAAAACTGTTTTTT; v_call: TRBV2; d_call: TRBD1; cdr3_length: 14; clone_size: many; j_call: TRBJ1-4
cdr3_aa: CASSALQTPGANVLTF; cdr3_nt: TGTGCCAGCAGTGCCCTCCAGACCCCTGGGGCCAACGTCCTGACTTTC; v_call: TRBV2; d_call: NA; cdr3_length: 16; clone_size: many; j_call: TRBJ2-6
cdr3_aa: CASSSPGLAGGLYEQYF; cdr3_nt: TGTGCCAGCAGTTCCCCGGGACTAGCGGGAGGGCTCTACGAGCAGTACTTC; v_call: TRBV28; d_call: TRBD2; cdr3_length: 17; clone_size: many; j_call: TRBJ2-7
cdr3_aa: CSARNRGEQETQYF; cdr3_nt: TGCAGTGCTAGGAACAGGGGGGAACAAGAGACCCAGTACTTC; v_call: TRBV20-1; d_call: TRBD1; cdr3_length: 14; clone_size: many; j_call: TRBJ2-5
cdr3_aa: CSVRSGQGDYSEQFF; cdr3_nt: TGCAGCGTTAGATCGGGGCAGGGGGACTACAGTGAGCAGTTCTTC; v_call: TRBV29-1; d_call: NA; cdr3_length: 15; clone_size: NA; j_call: TRBJ2-1
cdr3_aa: CASRGDPSSYEQYF; cdr3_nt: TGTGCCAGCAGAGGGGATCCCAGCTCCTACGAGCAGTACTTC; v_call: TRBV6-1; d_call: NA; cdr3_length: 14; clone_size: NA; j_call: TRBJ2-7
cdr3_aa: CAYAHSYEQYF; cdr3_nt: TGTGCATATGCGCACTCCTACGAGCAGTACTTC; v_call: TRBV30; d_call: NA; cdr3_length: 11; clone_size: few; j_call: TRBJ2-7
cdr3_aa: CASSLTGTSGNTIYF; cdr3_nt: TGTGCCAGCAGCCTGACAGGGACCTCTGGAAACACCATATATTTT; v_call: TRBV11-2; d_call: TRBD1; cdr3_length: 15; clone_size: many; j_call: TRBJ1-3
cdr3_aa: CASSPLGTQRSGNTIYF; cdr3_nt: TGTGCCAGCTCACCCCTGGGGACACAACGCTCTGGAAACACCATATATTTT; v_call: TRBV18; d_call: NA; cdr3_length: 17; clone_size: few; j_call: TRBJ1-3